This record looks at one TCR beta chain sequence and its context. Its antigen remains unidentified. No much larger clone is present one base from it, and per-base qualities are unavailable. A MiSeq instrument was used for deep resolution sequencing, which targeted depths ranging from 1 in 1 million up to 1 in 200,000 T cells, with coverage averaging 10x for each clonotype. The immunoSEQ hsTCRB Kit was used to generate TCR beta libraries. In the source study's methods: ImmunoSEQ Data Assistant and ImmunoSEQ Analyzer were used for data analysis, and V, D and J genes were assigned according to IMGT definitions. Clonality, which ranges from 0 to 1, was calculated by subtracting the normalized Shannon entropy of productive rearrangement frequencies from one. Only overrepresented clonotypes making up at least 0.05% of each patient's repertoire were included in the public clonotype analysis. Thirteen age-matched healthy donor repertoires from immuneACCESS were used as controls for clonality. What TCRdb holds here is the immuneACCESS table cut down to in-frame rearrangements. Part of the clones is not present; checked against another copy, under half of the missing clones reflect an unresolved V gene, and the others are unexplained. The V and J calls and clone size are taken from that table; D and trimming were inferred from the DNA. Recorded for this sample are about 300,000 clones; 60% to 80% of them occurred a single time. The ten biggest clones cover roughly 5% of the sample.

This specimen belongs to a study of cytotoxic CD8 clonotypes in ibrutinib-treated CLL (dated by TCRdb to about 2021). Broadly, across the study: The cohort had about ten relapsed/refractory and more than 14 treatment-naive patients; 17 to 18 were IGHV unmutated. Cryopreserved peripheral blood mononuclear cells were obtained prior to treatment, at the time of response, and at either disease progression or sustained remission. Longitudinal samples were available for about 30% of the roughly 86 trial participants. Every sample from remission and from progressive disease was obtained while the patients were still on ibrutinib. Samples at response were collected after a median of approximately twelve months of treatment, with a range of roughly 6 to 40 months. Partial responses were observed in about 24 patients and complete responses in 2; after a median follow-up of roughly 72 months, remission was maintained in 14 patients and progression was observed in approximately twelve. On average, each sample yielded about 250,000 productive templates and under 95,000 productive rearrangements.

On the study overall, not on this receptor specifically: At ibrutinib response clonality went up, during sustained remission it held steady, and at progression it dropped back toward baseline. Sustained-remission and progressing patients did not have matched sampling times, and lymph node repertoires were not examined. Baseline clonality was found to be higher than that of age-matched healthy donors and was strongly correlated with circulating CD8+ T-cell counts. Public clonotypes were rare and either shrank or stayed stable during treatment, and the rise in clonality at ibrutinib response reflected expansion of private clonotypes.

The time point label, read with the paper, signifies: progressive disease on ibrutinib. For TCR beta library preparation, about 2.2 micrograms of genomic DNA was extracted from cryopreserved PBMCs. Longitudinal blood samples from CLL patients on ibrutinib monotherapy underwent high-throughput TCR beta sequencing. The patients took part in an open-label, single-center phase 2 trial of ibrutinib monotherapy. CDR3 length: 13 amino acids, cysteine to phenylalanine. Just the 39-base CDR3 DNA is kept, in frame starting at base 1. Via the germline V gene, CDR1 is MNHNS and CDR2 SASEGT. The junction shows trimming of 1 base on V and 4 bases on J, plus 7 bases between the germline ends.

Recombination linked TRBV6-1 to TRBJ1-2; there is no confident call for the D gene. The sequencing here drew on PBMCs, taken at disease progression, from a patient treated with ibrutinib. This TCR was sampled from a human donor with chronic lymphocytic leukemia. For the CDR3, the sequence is CASSEGQTYGYTF. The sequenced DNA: TGTGCCAGCAGTGAAGGGCAGACCTATGGCTACACCTTC.